These T cell receptor beta chains were read from a single sample in a study of T-cell reconstitution after alpha-beta-depleted transplantation in children. TCRdb passed the PCR reads through MiXCR, listing each CDR3 protein once. The sample lists 480,000 or so distinct CDR3 sequences, about 10% occurring once. The material sequenced was PBMCs, taken before TCRalphabeta/CD19-depleted stem cell transplant. Every receptor here comes from a child aged 2 to 10 with inherited bone marrow failure, due to receive a stem cell transplant. CDR3s include the opening cysteine and the closing phenylalanine or tryptophan. A D gene is named only where the DNA matches it firmly. For some rows the clone size is stated as once, few or many, or as a class when expanded; others skip it.

cdr3_nt,cdr3_aa,clone_size,j_call,v_call,d_call
TGTGCCAGCAGTTTAGACCCGCGGTCCTACAATGAGCAGTTCTTC,CASSLDPRSYNEQFF,.,TRBJ2-1,TRBV27,.
TGCAGTGCTAGAGATTGGGGGGTGGAGACCCAGTACTTC,CSARDWGVETQYF,many,TRBJ2-5,TRBV20-1,.
TGTGCCAGCGCAGTCCGGGACCGCTCCTACGAGCAGTACTTC,CASAVRDRSYEQYF,.,TRBJ2-7,TRBV27,.
TGCGCCAGCAGCTACGGCGGGAGGGCAGGGGAGCAGTTCTTC,CASSYGGRAGEQFF,many,TRBJ2-1,TRBV5-1,TRBD2
TGTGCCAGCGCCGTTGGGCCCGACAATGAGCAGTTCTTC,CASAVGPDNEQFF,many,TRBJ2-1,TRBV6-2/TRBV6-3,.
TGTGCCAGCAGCCACAATGCGGAGAGTAGCGGCAAAGAGACCCAGTACTTC,CASSHNAESSGKETQYF,many,TRBJ2-5,TRBV3-1,.
TGTGCCAGCAGCTTAGACCCTTTTCAGGCCAATCGACACACCATATATTTT,CASSLDPFQANRHTIYF,many,TRBJ1-3,TRBV11-2,.
TGCGCCAGCAGCTTGGGGGCTAGCGGGAGGTCTGGCAATGAGCAGTTCTTC,CASSLGASGRSGNEQFF,.,TRBJ2-1,TRBV5-1,TRBD2
TGTGCCAGCAGCGGAGGTGGACTAGTAGCAGATACGCAGTATTTT,CASSGGGLVADTQYF,many,TRBJ2-3,TRBV7-2,TRBD2
TGTGCCAGCAGCCTAGCGAACCGGGAACCAGATACGCAGTATTTT,CASSLANREPDTQYF,few,TRBJ2-3,TRBV12-3/TRBV12-4,.
TGTGCCAGCAGCGCTTTGGGTGGCAATCAGCCCCAGCATTTT,CASSALGGNQPQHF,few,TRBJ1-5,TRBV9,.
TGTGCCAGCAGCAAAGGAGCGGACGGATACAATGAGCAGTTCTTC,CASSKGADGYNEQFF,many,TRBJ2-1,TRBV21-1,.
TGTGCCAGCAGAAACTCCGGGACTAGCGGGAGAGATGAGCAGTTCTTC,CASRNSGTSGRDEQFF,few,TRBJ2-1,TRBV6-2/TRBV6-3,TRBD2
TGTGCCAGCAGTTGGGGGGTTGGCGGTCGCACCGGGGAGCTGTTTTTT,CASSWGVGGRTGELFF,.,TRBJ2-2,TRBV2,.
TGCGCCAGCAGCCAAGATTGGGGACTAGAGCCCTACGAGCAGTACTTC,CASSQDWGLEPYEQYF,few,TRBJ2-7,TRBV4-3,TRBD2
TGCGCCAGCAGGGGTAGCGGGGCCTACGAGCAGTACTTC,CASRGSGAYEQYF,many,TRBJ2-7,TRBV5-1,TRBD2
TGTGCCAGCAGTTTATACGAGGGAGCCGTAAACAATGAGCAGTTCTTC,CASSLYEGAVNNEQFF,many,TRBJ2-1,TRBV27,.
TGTGCCAGCAGCCTACGGGAGACTGAGCAGTTCTTC,CASSLRETEQFF,many,TRBJ2-1,TRBV7-2,.
TGCAGTGCTAGAGGACTAGGGGTCCTAAGGGCTGCCTACGAGCAGTACTTC,CSARGLGVLRAAYEQYF,few,TRBJ2-7,TRBV20-1,.
TGTGCCAGCAGTCCGGGACGGCGGGACACCTTC,CASSPGRRDTF,few,TRBJ1-2,TRBV12-3/TRBV12-4,.
TGTGCCAGCAGCTCAGGGATTTCAGATACGCAGTATTTT,CASSSGISDTQYF,many,TRBJ2-3,TRBV7-9,.
TGTGCCAGCAGCCCCTCTAGAGACCGAGGCTACGAGCAGTACTTC,CASSPSRDRGYEQYF,many,TRBJ2-7,TRBV7-2,.
TGCAGTGCTAGAGATCGGGGAGGGATTCAGCCCCAGCATTTT,CSARDRGGIQPQHF,many,TRBJ1-5,TRBV20-1,.
TGTGCCAGCAGCCAAGGGTTCTGGAAGTACTTC,CASSQGFWKYF,few,TRBJ2-7,TRBV3-1,.
TGTGCCAGCAGCTCGGGACAGGGGGCGAGAGATACGCAGTATTTT,CASSSGQGARDTQYF,.,TRBJ2-3,TRBV7-9,TRBD1
TGTGCCAGCAGCGAGCAGGGGGCTAGTCAGCCCCAGCATTTT,CASSEQGASQPQHF,.,TRBJ1-5,TRBV7-8,TRBD1
TGCGCCAGCAGCACACCCCTTCTAGCGGGAGTAAACAATGAGCAGTTCTTC,CASSTPLLAGVNNEQFF,many,TRBJ2-1,TRBV5-1,TRBD2
TGTGCCAGCAGCCCCGGTGTGACCCTCCACTTT,CASSPGVTLHF,few,TRBJ1-6,TRBV3-1,.
TGTGCCAGCAGTTTGTCAGGGGACGGGCCCCAGCATTTT,CASSLSGDGPQHF,.,TRBJ1-5,TRBV27,.
TGTGCCAGCTCGCCCAACTTCGGCGGGGCAACCTACAATGAGCAGTTCTTC,CASSPNFGGATYNEQFF,.,TRBJ2-1,TRBV18,.
TGCAGCGTTGCCTGGGACAGGGGCACAGATACGCAGTATTTT,CSVAWDRGTDTQYF,many,TRBJ2-3,TRBV29-1,TRBD1
TGTGCCAGCAGGCCGTTGTTCGCGGGAGACACAGATACGCAGTATTTT,CASRPLFAGDTDTQYF,many,TRBJ2-3,TRBV6-1,TRBD2
TGCGGCAGCAGAGGGACAGGCGGCACAGATACGCAGTATTTT,CGSRGTGGTDTQYF,.,TRBJ2-3,TRBV5-1,TRBD1
TGTGCCAGCAGTTTATCAGCGGCAACAGATACGCAGTATTTT,CASSLSAATDTQYF,many,TRBJ2-3,TRBV27,.
TGTGCCAGCACGGACAGTTCCTACGAGCAGTACTTC,CASTDSSYEQYF,.,TRBJ2-7,TRBV6-5,.
TGTGCCAGCAGCCCGACCGGGAACCAGGGCTACGAGCAGTACTTC,CASSPTGNQGYEQYF,.,TRBJ2-7,TRBV9,.
TGTGCCAGCAGTTCCTCCAAAGGGTCCGACGGGAGTCAGCCCCAGCATTTT,CASSSSKGSDGSQPQHF,many,TRBJ1-5,TRBV28,.
TGCGCCAGCAGCCAAGATGCCTGGGACAGCAATCAGCCCCAGCATTTT,CASSQDAWDSNQPQHF,many,TRBJ1-5,TRBV4-1,.
TGTGCCAGCTCACCACCCCGGGAGCTCACCGGGGAGCTGTTTTTT,CASSPPRELTGELFF,many,TRBJ2-2,TRBV18,.
TGTGCCAGCAGTGATGGGAGCGTGGGCACAGATACGCAGTATTTT,CASSDGSVGTDTQYF,few,TRBJ2-3,TRBV2,.
TGCAGTGCTAGTTCGCAGGGGGCGGACAATCAGCCCCAGCATTTT,CSASSQGADNQPQHF,many,TRBJ1-5,TRBV20-1,TRBD1
TGCAGCGTTGAAAGGCAGGGGCCGACCTACGAGCAGTACTTC,CSVERQGPTYEQYF,many,TRBJ2-7,TRBV29-1,.
TGTGCCAGTGTGACTAGCGTCGAAACAGATACGCAGTATTTT,CASVTSVETDTQYF,few,TRBJ2-3,TRBV19,TRBD2
TGCGCCAGCAGCCCCGACATCACTAACTATGGCTACACCTTC,CASSPDITNYGYTF,many,TRBJ1-2,TRBV4-3,.
TGTGCCAGCAGCTTACTAGCGGGAGTTCGGGGAAATGAGCAGTTCTTC,CASSLLAGVRGNEQFF,many,TRBJ2-1,TRBV7-9,TRBD2
TGTGCCAGCGATCGAGACCCCGGGACGGCCACCTACGAGCAGTACTTC,CASDRDPGTATYEQYF,many,TRBJ2-7,TRBV11-2,.